These 10 T cell receptor beta chains share one sample of origin, sequenced in a study of cytomegalovirus exposure and HLA in healthy donors. The primer mix had 60 Vbeta and 13 Jbeta primers. TCRdb's table, derived via immunoSEQ multiplex PCR, lists solely in-frame clones and lacks some. Among over 120,000 clones, 65% to 80% were seen once, and the ten largest hold over 6.5%. Sample: PBMCs. The receptors come from a man between 25 and 39 years old in good health and CMV-seronegative.

About this clone itself: A read error may account for a junction end that differs from germline. The chain employs TRBV30 and TRBJ2-7; 9 bases are a match to TRBD2. This CDR3 comprises 14 residues. Germline-derived CDR1 and CDR2 are GTSNPN and SVGIG (reference sequence). The CDR3 region has the DNA TGTGCCTGGAGTGCCACTATAGCTAGCGGGGCTAACCACTTC. Protein product: CAWSATIASGANHF. The variable domain in full, completed from reference TRBV30 and TRBJ2-7, reads SQTIHQWPATLVQPVGSPLSLECTVEGTSNPNLYWYRQAAGRGLQLLFYSVGIGQISSEVPQNLSASRPQDRQFILSSKKLLLSDSGFYLCAWSATIASGANHFGPGTRLTVT.

This clone was counted between two and nine times. The CDR3 spells CASSRDSNNEQFF. The DNA of the CDR3 is TGCGCCAGCAGCCGGGACAGCAACAATGAGCAGTTCTTC. The V gene is TRBV5-1, the J gene TRBJ2-1; 7 nucleotides match TRBD1. This CDR3 region has 13 residues. Trimming cost V 4 bases and J 5 bases; bases outside gene matches: 3. Germline V CDR1 and CDR2: SGHRS, YFSETQ.

The chain has TRBV10-2 and TRBJ1-1, with 8 bases that match TRBD1. Germline assignment: CDR1 WSHSY and CDR2 SAAADI. The length of the CDR3 is 12 residues. With 6 bases clipped from V and 6 bases from J, the junction kept 3 bases outside the gene matches. The CDR3 protein is CASSRTGPEAFF. CDR3 coding DNA: TGCGCCAGCAGCCGGACAGGGCCTGAAGCTTTCTTT.

V and J are TRBV2 and TRBJ2-1, with TRBD2 matching over 7 bases. The V and J ends lost 5 bases and 5 bases, in that order; junction bases with no gene match: 12. This CDR3 comprises 16 residues. Germline lookup yields CDR1 SNHLY and CDR2 FYNNEI. CDR3 residues: CASSYGGRGADNEQFF. For the CDR3, the DNA is TGTGCCAGCAGTTACGGGGGGAGGGGCGCGGACAATGAGCAGTTCTTC.

The chain uses TRBV6-6 and TRBJ1-1, with D unresolved. Germline CDR1 and CDR2: MNHNY and SVGAGI (reference sequence). This CDR3 is 11 amino acids long. Between the trimmed V and J ends, which lost 4 bases and 6 bases, there was a span of 6 bases. The CDR3 DNA is TGTGCCAGCAGTTGGGAGGCTGAAGCTTTCTTT. Translated, it gives CASSWEAEAFF.

V and J are TRBV10-3 and TRBJ2-1; TRBD2 aligns across 9 bases. There are 14 residues in the CDR3. V lost 6 bases to trimming and J lost 7 bases; unmatched junction nucleotides: 7. CDR1 ENHRY and CDR2 SYGVKD come from the germline V gene. The CDR3 reads CAIRASGDLNEQFF. The CDR3 bases are TGTGCCATCAGGGCTAGCGGGGACCTTAATGAGCAGTTCTTC.

The J gene is TRBJ2-2, the V gene TRBV25-1, with TRBD2 matching 7 bases. Germline V gene data show CDR1 as MGHDK and CDR2 as SYGVNS. The CDR3 is 18 residues long. J lost 3 bases, V lost 6 bases, and 16 bases had no gene match. This chain's CDR3 is CASSRPLDSGIDTGELFF. The CDR3 DNA is TGTGCCAGCAGCCGACCCCTTGACAGCGGGATCGACACCGGGGAGCTGTTTTTT.

The genes are TRBV5-4 and TRBJ1-1; 8 bases fit TRBD1. CDR1 is SGHNT, CDR2 YYREEE, per germline (reference sequence). This CDR3 is 14 amino acids long. The V and J ends lost 5 bases and 5 bases, in that order; junction bases with no gene match: 8. The CDR3 loop is CASRSDRVWTEAFF. The CDR3 DNA follows: TGTGCCAGCAGATCGGACAGGGTTTGGACTGAAGCTTTCTTT.

This chain links TRBV19 with TRBJ2-5; 8 positions match TRBD2. Trimming cost V 5 bases and J 0 bases; bases outside gene matches: 5. The germline gives CDR1 LNHDA, CDR2 SQIVND (reference sequence). The CDR3 has 15 residues. The chain's CDR3 is CASSQGLGNQETQYF. The CDR3 nucleotides are TGTGCCAGTAGTCAGGGACTAGGTAACCAAGAGACCCAGTACTTC. Together with reference TRBV19 and TRBJ2-5, the CDR3 gives the full variable domain: DGGITQSPKYLFRKEGQNVTLSCEQNLNHDAMYWYRQDPGQGLRLIYYSQIVNDFQKGDIAEGYSVSREKKESFPLTVTSAQKNPTAFYLCASSQGLGNQETQYFGPGTRLLVL.

This rearrangement joins TRBV2 to TRBJ2-6; D not certain. Trimming shortened V by 7 bases and J by 2 bases, and 9 bases separated the two germline ends. The CDR3 spans 14 residues. CDR1 SNHLY and CDR2 FYNNEI come from the germline V gene. This chain's CDR3 is CASNGQTGANVLTF. The DNA of the CDR3 is TGTGCCAGCAATGGGCAAACTGGGGCCAACGTCCTGACTTTC.